Below are 10 T cell receptor beta chains sequenced from a single sample in a study of blood T cell repertoires in COVID-19. Generated by immunoSEQ multiplex PCR, the TCRdb table keeps only in-frame clones and is missing some. The profile shows about 120,000 clones, 85% to 90% of them singletons. The source material was peripheral blood. These receptors were taken from a man aged 60 to 75 with COVID-19, enrolled during active disease.

The J gene is TRBJ2-1, the V gene TRBV7-6; a possible D gene is TRBD1 (7 bases). Germline V lookup: CDR1 SGHVS, CDR2 FNYEAQ. The CDR3 sequence is 15 residues long. The V and J ends lost 2 bases and 7 bases respectively, with 15 bases between them. In DNA, the CDR3 is TGTGCCAGCAGCTTAAGGCAGGGGGGAAGGAATGAGCAGTTCTTC. Translation gives CASSLRQGGRNEQFF.

This chain's CDR3 is CASSQAGENTEAFF. In nucleotides, the CDR3 is TGTGCCAGCAGCCAAGCCGGGGAGAACACTGAAGCTTTCTTT. The chain employs TRBV4-2 and TRBJ1-1, with D unresolved. CDR1 LGHNA and CDR2 YNFKEQ come from the germline V gene. Trimming removed 1 base from V and 1 base from J, with 7 bases in between. The CDR3 runs to 14 residues.

The chain recombines TRBV6-6 with TRBJ2-7, with D possibly being TRBD1 (6 bases). V was trimmed by 6 bases and J by 6 bases, leaving 15 bases between them. The CDR3 sequence is 13 residues long. CDR1 and CDR2 (germline): MNHNY, SVGAGI (reference sequence). The DNA for the CDR3 is TGTGCCAGCAGCGTTCTCACAGGGATCGAGCAGTACTTC. Its protein is CASSVLTGIEQYF.

This chain connects TRBV30 to TRBJ1-2; TRBD1 is a possible D gene (5 bases). The CDR3 has 12 residues. The germline V gene has CDR1 GTSNPN and CDR2 SVGIG (reference sequence). V was cut by 5 bases and J by 0 bases, with 7 bases left in between. The CDR3 DNA reads as TGTGCCTGGCGACAGACTAACTATGGCTACACCTTC. Protein: CAWRQTNYGYTF. Full variable domain (remainder filled in from reference TRBV30 and TRBJ1-2): SQTIHQWPATLVQPVGSPLSLECTVEGTSNPNLYWYRQAAGRGLQLLFYSVGIGQISSEVPQNLSASRPQDRQFILSSKKLLLSDSGFYLCAWRQTNYGYTFGSGTRLTVV.

The chain recombines TRBV9 with TRBJ1-5; 10 positions match TRBD1. The CDR3 covers 15 residues. V trimming: 0 bases; J trimming: 5 bases; junction bases outside the gene matches: 2. Germline assignment: CDR1 SGDLS and CDR2 YYNGEE. CDR3 in DNA: TGTGCCAGCAGCGTAGAAGGGACAGGGGATCAGCCCCAGCATTTT. This gives the protein CASSVEGTGDQPQHF.

This clone was seen only once. V and J are TRBV5-1 and TRBJ1-1; no clear D. The CDR3 is 17 residues long. CDR1 and CDR2 (germline): SGHRS, YFSETQ. V shed 5 bases and J shed 6 bases, with 26 bases lying between them. The DNA for the CDR3 is TGCGCCAGCAGGCCCCAAGGAGGACTGAAAATCGGCCCTGAAGCTTTCTTT. It specifies CASRPQGGLKIGPEAFF.

V usage is TRBV7-3 and J usage is TRBJ2-1; the D is unclear. With 5 bases removed from V and 6 bases from J, the gap between germline ends came to 11 bases. There are 13 residues in the CDR3. CDR1 is SGHTA, CDR2 FQGTGA, per germline. The CDR3 DNA is TGTGCCAGCAGCACCTCACACCGCAATGAGCAGTTCTTC. Protein sequence: CASSTSHRNEQFF.

A few counts support this clone. The chain has TRBV6-1 and TRBJ1-1; a possible D gene is TRBD1 (6 bases). V lost 0 bases and J 4 bases, leaving 18 bases between the germline ends. This CDR3 has 17 amino acids. CDR1 and CDR2 from the germline V gene are MNHNS and SASEGT. For the CDR3, the DNA is TGTGCCAGCAGTGAAGCGCTTCTGGGGGCTCTTAGCACTGAAGCTTTCTTT. Protein: CASSEALLGALSTEAFF.

This chain joins TRBV5-6 and TRBJ2-7, with 10 bases fitting TRBD1. This CDR3 spans 15 amino acids. CDR1 SGHDT and CDR2 YYEEEE come from the germline V gene. V shed 7 bases, J shed 2 bases, and the junction held 9 bases outside the gene matches. The CDR3 sequence is CASRETGTGAYEQYF. In DNA form, the CDR3 reads TGTGCCAGCCGAGAAACCGGGACAGGGGCCTACGAGCAGTACTTC.

The rearrangement joins TRBV2 to TRBJ1-5, with 8 bases matching TRBD1. The CDR3 sequence is 21 residues long. Trimming cost V 0 bases and J 1 base; bases outside gene matches: 17. Germline V gene lookup returns CDR1 SNHLY and CDR2 FYNNEI. CDR3 residues: CASSEALVGRGRGWSNQPQHF. Written as DNA, the CDR3 is TGTGCCAGCAGTGAAGCGCTTGTTGGCAGGGGGCGCGGGTGGAGCAATCAGCCCCAGCATTTT.